This TCR beta chain was retrieved from a study of T cell changes during pregnancy in multiple sclerosis. Germline V CDR1 and CDR2: SGDLS, YYNGEE. With V trimmed by 0 bases and J by 6 bases, 7 bases remained unmatched. CDR3 length: 16 amino acids. TCRdb keeps only in-frame clones here, not all; method: immunoSEQ multiplex PCR. Of over 55,000 clones in the sample, around 92% were seen once. The chain joins TRBV9 to TRBJ2-1; 9 bases fit TRBD2. The source is a female donor in good health, enrolled as a control in a pregnancy study. Sequences were derived from CD8+ T cells from peripheral blood mononuclear cells, sampled in the third trimester of pregnancy. The CDR3 spells CASSVGGSGGFNEQFF. CDR3 sequence (DNA): TGTGCCAGCAGCGTAGGAGGCAGCGGGGGGTTCAATGAGCAGTTCTTC.